This TCR beta chain was identified in a study of T cell responses to AZD1222 COVID-19 vaccine. The CDR3 consists of 18 residues. From germline, CDR1 is SGDLS and CDR2 YYNGEE. Trimming took off 5 bases at V and 0 bases at J, with 18 bases between the two ends. The study, taken as a whole, reports: Clonal diversity was possibly underestimated, and white British individuals and females predominated among donors.

Sequenced by immunoSEQ multiplex PCR; TCRdb stores in-frame clones only, minus some. Here the sample spans tens of thousands of clones, 92% being singletons. Second doses at about 4 or about 12 weeks were pooled. Comment on this clone: Its antigen is currently unknown.

The chain uses TRBV9 and TRBJ1-6, with TRBD1 as a possible D gene (5 bases). The material was peripheral blood, obtained 28 days after the second AZD1222 dose. The TCR comes from an adult who received the AZD1222 COVID-19 vaccine. Written as DNA, the CDR3 is TGTGCCAGCAGTGAGGCCGCGGGGACCAGCTCCTATAATTCACCCCTCCACTTT. It encodes CASSEAAGTSSYNSPLHF. Full variable domain (missing parts from reference TRBV9 and TRBJ1-6): DSGVTQTPKHLITATGQRVTLRCSPRSGDLSVYWYQQSLDQGLQFLIQYYNGEERAKGNILERFSAQQFPDLHSELNLSSLELGDSALYFCASSEAAGTSSYNSPLHFGNGTRLTVT.